The clone carrying this T cell receptor beta chain came up a few times. The target antigen is unknown. This specimen comes from a study of cytomegalovirus exposure and HLA in healthy donors. As for the study in general: Within the Caucasian-associated ancestry cluster were about 81% of the roughly 400 genotyped donors.

The study, taken as a whole, reports: Presence/absence analysis assumed near-uniform sequencing depth across donors. In an earlier analysis, productive rearrangement rates for most beta V segments clustered near 87% or 30%.

Primers: 60 Vbeta forward and 13 Jbeta reverse. As originally analysed: Tens of millions of unique TCR beta chains, roughly 11 million of them shared, were counted by a later analysis. Generated by immunoSEQ multiplex PCR, the TCRdb table keeps only in-frame clones and is missing some. That table is the source of V, J and clone size, and D and trimming were worked out from the DNA. Of 100,000 to 150,000 clones listed, around 70% are singletons. This TCR was sampled from a male donor in good health and CMV-seronegative. Source material: PBMCs.

CDR3 sequence reads: CASIWRGSGNQPQHF. For the CDR3, the DNA is TGTGCCAGCATATGGAGAGGGTCGGGCAATCAGCCCCAGCATTTT. The rearrangement uses TRBV28 and TRBJ1-5; unclear D gene. V was clipped by 7 bases and J by 2 bases, with 15 bases between them. The germline V gene has CDR1 MDHEN and CDR2 SYDVKM. CDR3 length: 15 amino acids.